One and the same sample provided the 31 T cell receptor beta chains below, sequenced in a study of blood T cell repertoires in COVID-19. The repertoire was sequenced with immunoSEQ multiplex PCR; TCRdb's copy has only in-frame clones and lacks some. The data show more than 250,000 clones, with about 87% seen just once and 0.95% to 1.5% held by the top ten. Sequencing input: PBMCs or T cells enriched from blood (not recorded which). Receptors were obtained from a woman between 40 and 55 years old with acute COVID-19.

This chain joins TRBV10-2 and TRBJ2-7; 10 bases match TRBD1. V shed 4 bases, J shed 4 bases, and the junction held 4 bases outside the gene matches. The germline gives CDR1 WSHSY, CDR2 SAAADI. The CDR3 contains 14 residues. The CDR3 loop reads CASSGGQGMYEQYF. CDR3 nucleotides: TGCGCCAGCAGTGGGGGACAGGGGATGTACGAGCAGTACTTC.

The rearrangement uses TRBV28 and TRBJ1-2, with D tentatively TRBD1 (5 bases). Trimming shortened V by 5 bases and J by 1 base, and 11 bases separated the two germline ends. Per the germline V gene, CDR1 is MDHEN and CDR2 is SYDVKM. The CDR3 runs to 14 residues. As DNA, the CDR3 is TGTGCCAGCAGTCACCGGGGGGTTAACTATGGCTACACCTTC. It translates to CASSHRGVNYGYTF.

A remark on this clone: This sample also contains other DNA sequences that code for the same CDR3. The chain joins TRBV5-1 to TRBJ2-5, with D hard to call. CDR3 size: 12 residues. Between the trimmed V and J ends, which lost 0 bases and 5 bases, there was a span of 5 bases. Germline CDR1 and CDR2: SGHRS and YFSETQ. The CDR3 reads CASSLGRETQYF. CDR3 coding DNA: TGCGCCAGCAGCTTGGGCCGGGAGACCCAGTACTTC. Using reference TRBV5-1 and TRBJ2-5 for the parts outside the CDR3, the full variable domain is KAGVTQTPRYLIKTRGQQVTLSCSPISGHRSVSWYQQTPGQGLQFLFEYFSETQRNKGNFPGRFSGRQFSNSRSEMNVSTLELGDSALYLCASSLGRETQYFGPGTRLLVL.

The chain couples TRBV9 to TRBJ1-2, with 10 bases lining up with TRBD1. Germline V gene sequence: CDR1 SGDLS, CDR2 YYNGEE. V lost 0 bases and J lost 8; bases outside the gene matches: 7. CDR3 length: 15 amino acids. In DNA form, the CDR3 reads TGTGCCAGCAGCGTAGCCAGGGGACAGGGGCGAGGCTACACCTTC. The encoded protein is CASSVARGQGRGYTF.

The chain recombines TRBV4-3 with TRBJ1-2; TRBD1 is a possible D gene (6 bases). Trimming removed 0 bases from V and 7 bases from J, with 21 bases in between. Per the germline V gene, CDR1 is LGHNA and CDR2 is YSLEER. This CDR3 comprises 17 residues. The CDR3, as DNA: TGCGCCAGCAGCCAAGATGGGGGGGCGGCGGCCAGATTTGGCTACACCTTC. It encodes CASSQDGGAAARFGYTF.

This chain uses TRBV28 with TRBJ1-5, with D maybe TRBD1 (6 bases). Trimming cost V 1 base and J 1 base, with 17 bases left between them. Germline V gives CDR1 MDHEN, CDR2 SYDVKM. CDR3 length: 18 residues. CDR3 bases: TGTGCCAGCAGTTTATATGAGGGGGGGCTGGGGAGCAATCAGCCCCAGCATTTT. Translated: CASSLYEGGLGSNQPQHF.

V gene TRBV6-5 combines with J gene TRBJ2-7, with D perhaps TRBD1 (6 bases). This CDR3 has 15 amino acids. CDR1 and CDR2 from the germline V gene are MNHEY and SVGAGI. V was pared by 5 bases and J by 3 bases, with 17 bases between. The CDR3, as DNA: TGTGCCAGCAGTCTCCATTCGGGACAAGGCTACGAGCAGTACTTC. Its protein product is CASSLHSGQGYEQYF.

The CDR3 is CASSWPRGRENTEAFF. The CDR3 DNA sequence: TGCGCCAGCAGCTGGCCCCGAGGCAGGGAGAACACTGAAGCTTTCTTT. The chain uses TRBV5-1 and TRBJ1-1; TRBD1 is a possible D gene (5 bases). Germline CDR1 is SGHRS and CDR2 is YFSETQ. There are 16 residues in the CDR3. Trimming shortened V by 3 bases and J by 1 base, and 16 bases separated the two germline ends.

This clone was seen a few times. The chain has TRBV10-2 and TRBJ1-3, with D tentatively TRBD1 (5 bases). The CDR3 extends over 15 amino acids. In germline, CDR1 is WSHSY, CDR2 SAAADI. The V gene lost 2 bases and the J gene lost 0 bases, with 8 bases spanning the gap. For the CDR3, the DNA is TGCGCCAGCAGTGAGCAGGGTTTCTCTGGAAACACCATATATTTT. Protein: CASSEQGFSGNTIYF.

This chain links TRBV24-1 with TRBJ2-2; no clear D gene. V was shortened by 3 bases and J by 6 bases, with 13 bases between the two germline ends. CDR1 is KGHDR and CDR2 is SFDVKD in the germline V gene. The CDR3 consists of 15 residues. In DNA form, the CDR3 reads TGTGCCACCAGTGATGAGCATTATCTCCCCGGGGAGCTGTTTTTT. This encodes CATSDEHYLPGELFF.

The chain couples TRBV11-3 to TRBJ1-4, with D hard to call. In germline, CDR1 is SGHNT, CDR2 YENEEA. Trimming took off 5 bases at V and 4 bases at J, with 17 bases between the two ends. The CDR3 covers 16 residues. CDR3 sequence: CASSQEGGRNNEKLFF. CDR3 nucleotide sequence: TGTGCCAGCAGCCAAGAAGGAGGGCGGAATAATGAAAAACTGTTTTTT.

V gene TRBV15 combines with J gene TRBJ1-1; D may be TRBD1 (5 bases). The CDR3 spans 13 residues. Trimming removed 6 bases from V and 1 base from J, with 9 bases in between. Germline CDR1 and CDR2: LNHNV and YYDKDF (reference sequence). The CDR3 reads CATSTDRNTEAFF. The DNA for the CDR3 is TGTGCCACCAGTACAGACAGGAACACTGAAGCTTTCTTT. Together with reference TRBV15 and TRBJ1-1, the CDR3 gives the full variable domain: DAMVIQNPRYQVTQFGKPVTLSCSQTLNHNVMYWYQQKSSQAPKLLFHYYDKDFNNEADTPDNFQSRRPNTSFCFLDIRSPGLGDTAMYLCATSTDRNTEAFFGQGTRLTVV.

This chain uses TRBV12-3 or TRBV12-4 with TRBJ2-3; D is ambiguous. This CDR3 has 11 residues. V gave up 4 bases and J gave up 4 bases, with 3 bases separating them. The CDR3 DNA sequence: TGTGCCAGCAGTTCCGCAGATACGCAGTATTTT. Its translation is CASSSADTQYF.

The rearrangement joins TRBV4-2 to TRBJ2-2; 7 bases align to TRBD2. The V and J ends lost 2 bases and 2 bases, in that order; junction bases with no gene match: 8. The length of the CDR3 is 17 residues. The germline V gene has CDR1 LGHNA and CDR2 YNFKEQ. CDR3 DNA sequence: TGTGCCAGCAGCCAAATTTTGGGACTATTAAACACCGGGGAGCTGTTTTTT. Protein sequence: CASSQILGLLNTGELFF.

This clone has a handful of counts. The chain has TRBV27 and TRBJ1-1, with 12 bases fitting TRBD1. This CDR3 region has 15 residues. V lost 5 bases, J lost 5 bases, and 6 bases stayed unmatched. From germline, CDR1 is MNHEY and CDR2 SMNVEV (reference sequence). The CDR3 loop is CASSPRDRGPTEAFF. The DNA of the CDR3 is TGTGCCAGCAGTCCTCGGGACAGGGGGCCTACTGAAGCTTTCTTT.

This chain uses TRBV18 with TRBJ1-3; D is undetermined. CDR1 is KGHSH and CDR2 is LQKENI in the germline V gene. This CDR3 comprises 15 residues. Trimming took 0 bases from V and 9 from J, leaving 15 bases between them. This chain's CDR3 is CASSPPSRSAFTIYF. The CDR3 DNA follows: TGTGCCAGCTCACCACCATCCAGGTCAGCTTTCACCATATATTTT.

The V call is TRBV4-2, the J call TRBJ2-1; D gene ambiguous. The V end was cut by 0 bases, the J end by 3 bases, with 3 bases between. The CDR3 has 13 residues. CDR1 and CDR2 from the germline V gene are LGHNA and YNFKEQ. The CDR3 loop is CASSQDYYNEQFF. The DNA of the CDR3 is TGTGCCAGCAGCCAAGACTACTACAATGAGCAGTTCTTC.

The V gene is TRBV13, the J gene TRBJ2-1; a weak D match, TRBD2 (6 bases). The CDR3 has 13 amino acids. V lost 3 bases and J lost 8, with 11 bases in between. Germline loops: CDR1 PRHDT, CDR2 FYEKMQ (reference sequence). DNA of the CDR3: TGTGCCAGCAGCTTGGGGGGTGGGGATGAGCAGTTCTTC. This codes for CASSLGGGDEQFF.

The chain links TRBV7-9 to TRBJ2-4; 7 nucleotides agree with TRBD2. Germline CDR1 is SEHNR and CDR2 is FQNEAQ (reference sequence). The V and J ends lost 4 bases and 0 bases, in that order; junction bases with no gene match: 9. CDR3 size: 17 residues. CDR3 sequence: CASSSPWGGVAKNIQYF. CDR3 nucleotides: TGTGCCAGCAGCTCCCCGTGGGGGGGAGTAGCCAAAAACATTCAGTACTTC.

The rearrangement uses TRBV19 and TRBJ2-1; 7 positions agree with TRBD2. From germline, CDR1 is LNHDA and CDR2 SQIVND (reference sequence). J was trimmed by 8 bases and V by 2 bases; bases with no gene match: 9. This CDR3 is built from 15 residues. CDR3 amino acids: CASSISSGTQDEQFF. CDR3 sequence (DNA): TGTGCCAGTAGTATATCGAGCGGGACTCAGGATGAGCAGTTCTTC.

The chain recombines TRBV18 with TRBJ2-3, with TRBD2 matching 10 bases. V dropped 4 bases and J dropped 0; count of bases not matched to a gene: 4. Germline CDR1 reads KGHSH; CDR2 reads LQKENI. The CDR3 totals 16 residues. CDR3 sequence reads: CASSLASGGSTDTQYF. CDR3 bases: TGTGCCAGCTCACTGGCTAGCGGGGGAAGCACAGATACGCAGTATTTT. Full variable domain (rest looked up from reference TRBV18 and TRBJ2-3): NAGVMQNPRHLVRRRGQEARLRCSPMKGHSHVYWYRQLPEEGLKFMVYLQKENIIDESGMPKERFSAEFPKEGPSILRIQQVVRGDSAAYFCASSLASGGSTDTQYFGPGTRLTVL.

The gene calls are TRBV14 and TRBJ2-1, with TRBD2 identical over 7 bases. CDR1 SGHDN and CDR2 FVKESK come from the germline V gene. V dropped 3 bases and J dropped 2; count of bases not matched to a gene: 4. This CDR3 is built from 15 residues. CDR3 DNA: TGTGCCAGCAGCCAGAGTCTAGCGGCCTACAATGAGCAGTTCTTC. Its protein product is CASSQSLAAYNEQFF.

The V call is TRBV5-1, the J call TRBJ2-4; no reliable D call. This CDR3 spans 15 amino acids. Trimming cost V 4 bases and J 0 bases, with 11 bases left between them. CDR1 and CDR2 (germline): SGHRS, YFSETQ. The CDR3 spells CASSLVGLAKNIQYF. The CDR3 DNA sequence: TGCGCCAGCAGCCTGGTTGGGCTAGCCAAAAACATTCAGTACTTC.

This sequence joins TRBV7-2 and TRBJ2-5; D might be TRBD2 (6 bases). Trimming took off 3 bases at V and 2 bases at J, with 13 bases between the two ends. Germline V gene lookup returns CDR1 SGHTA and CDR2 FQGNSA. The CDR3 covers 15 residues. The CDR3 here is CASSFGTVTQETQYF. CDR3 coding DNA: TGTGCCAGCAGCTTCGGGACTGTCACTCAAGAGACCCAGTACTTC.

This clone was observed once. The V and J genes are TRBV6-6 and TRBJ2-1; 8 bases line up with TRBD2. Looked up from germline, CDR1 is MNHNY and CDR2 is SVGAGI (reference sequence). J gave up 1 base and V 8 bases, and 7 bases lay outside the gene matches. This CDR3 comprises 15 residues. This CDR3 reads CASRAAGVSYNEQFF. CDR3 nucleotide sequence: TGTGCCAGCCGAGCAGCGGGGGTTTCCTACAATGAGCAGTTCTTC.

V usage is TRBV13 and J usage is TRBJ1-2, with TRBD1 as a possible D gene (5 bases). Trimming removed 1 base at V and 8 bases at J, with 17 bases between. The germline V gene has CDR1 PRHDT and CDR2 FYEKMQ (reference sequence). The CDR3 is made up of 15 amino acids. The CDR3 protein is CASSLASTEALGYTF. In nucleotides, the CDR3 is TGTGCCAGCAGCTTAGCCTCGACAGAAGCACTGGGCTACACCTTC.

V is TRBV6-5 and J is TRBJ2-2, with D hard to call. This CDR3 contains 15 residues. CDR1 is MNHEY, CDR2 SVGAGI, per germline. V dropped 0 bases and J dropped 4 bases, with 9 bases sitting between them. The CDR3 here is CASSYSASFTGELFF. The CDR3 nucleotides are TGTGCCAGCAGTTACTCAGCGTCCTTCACCGGGGAGCTGTTTTTT.

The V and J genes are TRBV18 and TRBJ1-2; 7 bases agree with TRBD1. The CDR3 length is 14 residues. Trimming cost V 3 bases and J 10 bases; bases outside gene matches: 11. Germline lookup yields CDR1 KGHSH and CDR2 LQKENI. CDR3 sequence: CASSPESQGGNYTF. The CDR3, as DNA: TGTGCCAGCTCACCTGAGTCTCAGGGGGGTAACTACACCTTC.

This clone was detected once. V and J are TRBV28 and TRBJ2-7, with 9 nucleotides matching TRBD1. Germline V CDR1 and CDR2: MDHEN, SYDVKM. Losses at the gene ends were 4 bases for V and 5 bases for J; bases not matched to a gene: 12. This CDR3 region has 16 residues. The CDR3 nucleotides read TGTGCCAGCAGTTCCCCGGGACAGGGTCGGGGGAACGAGCAGTACTTC. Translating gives CASSSPGQGRGNEQYF.

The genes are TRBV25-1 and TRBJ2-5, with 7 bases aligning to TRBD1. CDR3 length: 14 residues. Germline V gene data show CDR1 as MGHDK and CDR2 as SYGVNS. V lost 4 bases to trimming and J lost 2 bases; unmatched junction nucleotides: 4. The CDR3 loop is CASSAYRGQETQYF. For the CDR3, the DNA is TGTGCCAGCAGTGCGTACAGGGGACAAGAGACCCAGTACTTC.

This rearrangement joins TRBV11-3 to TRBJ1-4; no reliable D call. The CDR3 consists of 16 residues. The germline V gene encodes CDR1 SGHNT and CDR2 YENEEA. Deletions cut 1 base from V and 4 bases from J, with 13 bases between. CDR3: CASSLGEAADNEKLFF. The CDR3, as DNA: TGTGCCAGCAGCTTAGGGGAGGCAGCAGATAATGAAAAACTGTTTTTT.